The rows below give T cell receptor beta chains drawn from one sample of a study of control samples from healthy donors and cancer patients. Assay used: immunoSEQ multiplex PCR; TCRdb lists only in-frame clones, some missing. The repertoire holds about 130,000 clones, with 85% to 95% as singletons. Sample: PBMCs. The receptors derive from an elderly man with head and neck cancer. Each CDR3 is given with its conserved first and last residue. The order of the fields is V gene, J gene, clone size, CDR3 protein. Where a row states a size, it is once, few, many or the class of an expanded clone; other rows omit it.

TRBV10-3	TRBJ2-7	-	CAVGLAGAYEQYF
TRBV11-2	TRBJ2-5	-	CASSLDGGIIVETQYF
TRBV5-4	TRBJ2-5	-	CASSDKQGNQETQYF
TRBV10-2	TRBJ1-2	-	CASSESIGRGINYGYTF
TRBV7-2	TRBJ1-1	-	CASRRGGNTEAFF
TRBV14	TRBJ1-1	-	CASRPTGNTEAFF
TRBV5-1	TRBJ1-4	-	CASSLVGAANEKLFF
TRBV6-5	TRBJ2-1	-	CASRYSGTSGLEQFF
TRBV6-6	TRBJ2-7	-	CASSYPRQASYEQYF
TRBV5-1	TRBJ1-4	-	CASSLAGSTNEKLFF
TRBV19	TRBJ1-5	few	CASSYRSNQPQHF
TRBV6-2/TRBV6-3	TRBJ2-2	-	CASSSGQGWNTGELFF
TRBV7-9	TRBJ1-2	-	CASSSPGHGFFGYTF
TRBV4-3	TRBJ2-1	-	CASSQDYRRTSGRDDEQFF
TRBV5-1	TRBJ1-1	once	CASSLMGGGTEAFF
TRBV30	TRBJ2-7	-	CAWTGPSREQYF
TRBV5-1	TRBJ2-7	-	CASSRTGTGNYEQYF
TRBV5-5	TRBJ2-1	-	CASSSSGTRNEQFF
TRBV1	TRBJ2-5	-	CTSSLRPTSDTRMVLETQYF
TRBV6-2/TRBV6-3	TRBJ1-2	-	CASSYGSGREYGYTF
TRBV6-5	TRBJ2-7	-	CASRLAGSSYEQYF
TRBV12-3/TRBV12-4	TRBJ1-1	-	CASSWGAAEAFF